This T cell receptor beta chain was profiled in a study of cytomegalovirus exposure and HLA in healthy donors. Study results and caveats: Association of a missense DCLRE1C variant with TCR beta V- and J-gene trimming was reported in a later analysis. A later analysis reportedly found fewer N-insertions in an Asian-associated ancestry cluster than the roughly 680-donor mean. Per published reports, the classifier diagnosed cytomegalovirus status with high specificity and sensitivity.

The CDR3 totals 15 residues. Trimming removed 0 bases from V and 3 bases from J, with 9 bases in between. The germline gives CDR1 MGHRA, CDR2 YSYEKL. Primers included in the PCR were 60 Vbeta and 13 Jbeta primers. Method: immunoSEQ multiplex PCR; TCRdb's copy keeps in-frame clones and lacks some. The sample records about 100,000 clones, approximately 72% being singletons. This clone was seen a handful of times. The target antigen is unknown. The V call is TRBV4-1, the J call TRBJ1-5; D is ambiguous. Sequenced material: PBMCs. The receptor was isolated from a woman aged 40 to 49 in good health and CMV-seronegative. CDR3 sequence (DNA): TGCGCCAGCAGCCAAGATCAGAGGGCCAATCAGCCCCAGCATTTT. Amino acids: CASSQDQRANQPQHF.